This entry lists 18 T cell receptor beta chains sequenced from one sample in a study of beta chain features in type 1 diabetes. Expressed TCRB transcripts were sequenced because the entire RNA isolate underwent reverse transcription. Clones were read by immunoSEQ multiplex PCR, and TCRdb kept only the in-frame ones, dropping some. The sample holds under 900,000 clones, roughly a sixth seen once. Sample: naive CD4+ T cells from blood. The source of these receptors is a woman aged 18-29 years in good health.

The V and J genes are TRBV1 and TRBJ1-5; no check of the table's D call, TRBD1, against the DNA was made. TRBV1 is annotated as a pseudogene. This CDR3 comprises 19 residues. The CDR3 is CTSSQGLPDDTGVGWPQHF. The CDR3 region has the DNA TGCACCAGCAGCCAAGGTCTCCCCGATGACACAGGCGTGGGGTGGCCCCAGCATTTT.

The chain couples TRBV19 to TRBJ2-7; no reliable D call. Trimming removed 3 bases at V and 7 bases at J, with 13 bases between. This CDR3 contains 13 residues. From germline, CDR1 is LNHDA and CDR2 SQIVND (reference sequence). The DNA for the CDR3 is TGTGCCAGTAGTATTGACCCCACTCGGGAGCAGTACTTC. Its protein product is CASSIDPTREQYF.

V usage is TRBV14 and J usage is TRBJ2-7, with 14 bases fitting TRBD2. Germline CDR1 and CDR2: SGHDN and FVKESK. The CDR3 spans 18 residues. V shed 0 bases, J shed 4 bases, and the junction held 8 bases outside the gene matches. The CDR3, as DNA: TGTGCCAGCAGCCAAGACACTGGGACTAGCGGGAGACGTTACGAGCAGTACTTC. Amino acids: CASSQDTGTSGRRYEQYF.

This chain links TRBV7-9 with TRBJ2-3; no definite D call. V shed 7 bases and J shed 2 bases, with 4 bases lying between them. This CDR3 has 11 residues. Germline V gene data show CDR1 as SEHNR and CDR2 as FQNEAQ (reference sequence). The CDR3 is CASTYTDTQYF. Here the CDR3 DNA reads TGTGCCAGCACGTACACAGATACGCAGTATTTT.

This sequence joins TRBV5-6 and TRBJ2-2; either TRBD1 or TRBD2 may fit D (5 bases each). CDR3 length equals 14 residues. The V gene lost 7 bases and the J gene lost 8 bases, with 18 bases spanning the gap. Germline lookup yields CDR1 SGHDT and CDR2 YYEEEE. CDR3: CASLTRDRNGELFF. For the CDR3, the DNA is TGTGCCAGCCTAACAAGGGACCGCAATGGGGAGCTGTTTTTT.

This clone has only a few counts. The chain carries TRBV28 and TRBJ2-1; TRBD2 is a possible D gene (5 bases). The germline CDR1 and CDR2 sequences are MDHEN and SYDVKM. Between the trimmed V and J ends, which lost 9 bases and 1 base, there was a span of 19 bases. CDR3 length equals 16 residues. The CDR3 region has the DNA TGTGCCAGTAAAGTTTATAGGAGAGGGTCCTACAATGAGCAGTTCTTC. This gives the protein CASKVYRRGSYNEQFF.

The chain employs TRBV10-3 and TRBJ2-3; TRBD2 is a possible D gene (6 bases). The germline gives CDR1 ENHRY, CDR2 SYGVKD. This CDR3 is built from 19 residues. The V and J ends lost 5 bases and 1 base respectively, with 25 bases between them. CDR3 DNA sequence: TGTGCCATCAGTCGCGCGGAAACTGGGGTGGCTAGCGGCACAGATACGCAGTATTTT. The encoded protein is CAISRAETGVASGTDTQYF.

CDR3 sequence reads: CASSSTGMNTEAFF. As DNA, the CDR3 is TGCGCCAGCAGCTCTACAGGGATGAACACTGAAGCTTTCTTT. V usage is TRBV5-1 and J usage is TRBJ1-1, with a possible D match to TRBD1 (6 bases). This CDR3 has 14 residues. V was clipped by 3 bases and J by 0 bases, with 9 bases between them. Germline V gene data show CDR1 as SGHRS and CDR2 as YFSETQ.

There are a few counts of this clone. This chain uses TRBV7-8 with TRBJ2-4; 7 bases agree with TRBD2. CDR1 and CDR2 (germline): SGHVS, FQNEAQ. This CDR3 comprises 15 residues. The V and J ends lost 1 base and 4 bases, in that order; junction bases with no gene match: 4. CDR3 DNA sequence: TGTGCCAGCAGCTTAGTAGCGGGTGGGAAAAACATTCAGTACTTC. This sequence encodes CASSLVAGGKNIQYF.

This chain connects TRBV7-9 to TRBJ1-2; 8 nucleotides align to TRBD1. Germline V gives CDR1 SEHNR, CDR2 FQNEAQ (reference sequence). The CDR3 contains 14 residues. J gave up 4 bases and V 5 bases, and 6 bases lay outside the gene matches. The CDR3 is CASSARQGSYGYTF. The CDR3 nucleotides read TGTGCCAGCAGCGCGCGACAGGGGAGCTATGGCTACACCTTC.

This clone was seen more than once but under ten times. The chain links TRBV25-1 to TRBJ2-5, with D unclear. From germline, CDR1 is MGHDK and CDR2 SYGVNS. The CDR3 totals 13 residues. The V gene lost 0 bases and the J gene lost 4 bases, with 6 bases spanning the gap. The CDR3 sequence is CASSEYGRETQYF. The CDR3 coding sequence is TGTGCCAGCAGTGAATATGGTCGAGAGACCCAGTACTTC.

This clone occurred a few times. Germline and junction disagree at one end, which may indicate a read error. The CDR3 DNA reads as TGTGCCATCAGTAAGTCGACACCCCGGGGGACTATTCGCTTGGAGCAGTACTTC. As protein: CAISKSTPRGTIRLEQYF. This sequence joins TRBV10-3 and TRBJ2-7, with TRBD2 matching 7 bases. CDR1 is ENHRY, CDR2 SYGVKD, per germline. This CDR3 has 18 amino acids.

This clone was recorded a few times. V is TRBV7-2 and J is TRBJ1-4; TRBD1 matches 7 bases. J gave up 8 bases and V 6 bases, and 12 bases lay outside the gene matches. This CDR3 region has 15 residues. The germline CDR1 and CDR2 sequences are SGHTA and FQGNSA. This chain's CDR3 is CASRQDATGKEKLFF. The CDR3 DNA reads TGTGCCAGCAGGCAAGACGCGACAGGGAAAGAAAAACTGTTTTTT. The whole variable domain, filled in from reference TRBV7-2 and TRBJ1-4, reads GAGVSQSPSNKVTEKGKDVELRCDPISGHTALYWYRQSLGQGLEFLIYFQGNSAPDKSGLPSDRFSAERTGGSVSTLTIQRTQQEDSAVYLCASRQDATGKEKLFFGSGTQLSVL.

The chain couples TRBV7-3 to TRBJ1-3; no clear D gene. Germline loops: CDR1 SGHTA, CDR2 FQGTGA. Trimming pared 6 bases from V and 3 bases from J, leaving 9 bases between. The CDR3 has 13 residues. CDR3 in DNA: TGTGCCAGCAGTCTAAGTAATGGAAACACCATATATTTT. This encodes CASSLSNGNTIYF.

The rearrangement joins TRBV5-1 to TRBJ2-1, with TRBD2 matching 10 bases. This CDR3 contains 15 residues. Germline assignment: CDR1 SGHRS and CDR2 YFSETQ. Germline trimming cut 3 bases from V and 2 bases from J; bases unmatched to any gene: 2. The chain's CDR3 is CASSSLAGTYNEQFF. The CDR3 DNA follows: TGCGCCAGCAGCTCACTAGCGGGAACCTACAATGAGCAGTTCTTC. The whole variable domain, remainder taken from reference TRBV5-1 and TRBJ2-1, is KAGVTQTPRYLIKTRGQQVTLSCSPISGHRSVSWYQQTPGQGLQFLFEYFSETQRNKGNFPGRFSGRQFSNSRSEMNVSTLELGDSALYLCASSSLAGTYNEQFFGPGTRLTVL.

In its sample, this clone was seen a few times. The V call is TRBV18, the J call TRBJ2-7; D is ambiguous. The CDR3 covers 15 residues. CDR1 and CDR2 (germline): KGHSH, LQKENI. The V gene lost 5 bases and the J gene lost 2 bases, with 16 bases spanning the gap. The CDR3, as DNA: TGTGCCAGCTCAGAACAGCAGACAAAAGCCTACGAGCAGTACTTC. Its protein product is CASSEQQTKAYEQYF.

Notes on this clone: Additional DNA sequences in this sample encode the identical CDR3. Written as DNA, the CDR3 is TGTGCCAGCAGCGTAAGGACGAACACCGGGGAGCTGTTTTTT. Translating it yields CASSVRTNTGELFF. The rearrangement links TRBV9 to TRBJ2-2; D is unresolved. Trimming removed 1 base at V and 0 bases at J, with 4 bases between. The germline V gene has CDR1 SGDLS and CDR2 YYNGEE. The CDR3 has 14 residues.

As regards this clone: The same CDR3 arises from other DNA sequences in this sample as well. Here the CDR3 DNA reads TGTGCCAGCAGCTTACGAACAGGACGCTCCTACAATGAGCAGTTCTTC. Translated, it gives CASSLRTGRSYNEQFF. The rearrangement links TRBV7-2 to TRBJ2-1, with D perhaps TRBD1 (5 bases). Germline loops: CDR1 SGHTA, CDR2 FQGNSA. Trimming cost V 2 bases and J 0 bases, with 11 bases left between them. The CDR3 consists of 16 residues.